The present T cell receptor (beta chain) was sequenced within a study of T cell responses to AZD1222 COVID-19 vaccine. Trimming removed 2 bases from V and 8 bases from J, with 13 bases in between. Germline CDR1 GTSNPN, CDR2 SVGIG (reference sequence). The CDR3 runs to 14 residues. Only in-frame clones appear in the TCRdb table, and some are missing; sequencing was by immunoSEQ multiplex PCR. The sample has about 150,000 clones, 94% seen once. The input for sequencing was peripheral blood, taken on day 0 of AZD1222 vaccination. This sequence was found in an adult in good health. The chain couples TRBV30 to TRBJ1-6; D unresolved. CDR3 region: CAWSRPSSDSPLHF. CDR3 bases: TGTGCCTGGAGTCGACCATCCTCGGATTCACCCCTCCACTTT.